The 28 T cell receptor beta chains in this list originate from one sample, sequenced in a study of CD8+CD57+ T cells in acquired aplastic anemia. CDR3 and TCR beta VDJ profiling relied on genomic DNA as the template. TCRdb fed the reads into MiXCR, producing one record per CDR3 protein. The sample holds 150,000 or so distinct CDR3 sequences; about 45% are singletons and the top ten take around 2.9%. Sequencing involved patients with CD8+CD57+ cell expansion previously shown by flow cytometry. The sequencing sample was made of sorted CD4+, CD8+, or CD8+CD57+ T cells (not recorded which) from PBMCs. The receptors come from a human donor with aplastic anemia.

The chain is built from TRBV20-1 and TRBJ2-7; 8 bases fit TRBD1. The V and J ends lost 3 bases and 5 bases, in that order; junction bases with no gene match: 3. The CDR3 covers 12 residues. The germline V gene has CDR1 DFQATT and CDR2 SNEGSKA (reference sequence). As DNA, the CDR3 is TGCAGTGCTAGCCGGACAGGGAACGAGCAGTACTTC. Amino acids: CSASRTGNEQYF.

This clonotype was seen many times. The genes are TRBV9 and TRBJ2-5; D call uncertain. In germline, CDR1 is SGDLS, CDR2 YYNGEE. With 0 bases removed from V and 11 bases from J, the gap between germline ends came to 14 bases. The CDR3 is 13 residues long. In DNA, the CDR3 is TGTGCCAGCAGCGTAGAAGGATCGAGCAGGCAGTACTTC. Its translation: CASSVEGSSRQYF.

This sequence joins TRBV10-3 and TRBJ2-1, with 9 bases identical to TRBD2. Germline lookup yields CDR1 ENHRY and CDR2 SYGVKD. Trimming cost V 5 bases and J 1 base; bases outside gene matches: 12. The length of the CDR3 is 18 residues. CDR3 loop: CAISQGGVAGESYNEQFF. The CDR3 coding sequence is TGTGCCATCAGTCAGGGGGGGGTAGCGGGAGAGTCCTACAATGAGCAGTTCTTC.

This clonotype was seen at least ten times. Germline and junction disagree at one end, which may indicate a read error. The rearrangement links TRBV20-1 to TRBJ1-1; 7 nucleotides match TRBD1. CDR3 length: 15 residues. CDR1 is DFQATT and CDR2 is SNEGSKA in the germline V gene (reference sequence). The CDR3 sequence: CSAGDRVRMNTEAFF. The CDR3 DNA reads TGCAGTGCTGGAGACAGGGTGAGGATGAACACTGAAGCTTTCTTT.

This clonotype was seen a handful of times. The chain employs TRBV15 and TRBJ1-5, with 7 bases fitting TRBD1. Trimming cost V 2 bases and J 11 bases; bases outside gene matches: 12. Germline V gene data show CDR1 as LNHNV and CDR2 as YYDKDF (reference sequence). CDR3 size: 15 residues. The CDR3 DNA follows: TGTGCCACCAGCAGACCAGGGACAGCGGTCACGGCCCAGCATTTT. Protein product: CATSRPGTAVTAQHF.

CDR3 sequence reads: CASSKTGELFF. The DNA of the CDR3 is TGTGCCAGCAGCAAGACCGGGGAGCTGTTTTTT. The rearrangement uses TRBV2 and TRBJ2-2; D not resolved. This CDR3 has 11 residues. The V end lost 6 bases, the J end lost 5 bases, and 4 bases lay between the germline ends. Germline values: CDR1 SNHLY, CDR2 FYNNEI.

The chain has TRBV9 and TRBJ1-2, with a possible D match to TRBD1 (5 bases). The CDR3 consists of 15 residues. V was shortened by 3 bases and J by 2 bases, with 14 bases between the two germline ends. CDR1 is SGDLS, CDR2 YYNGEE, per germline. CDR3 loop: CASSEIIGANYGYTF. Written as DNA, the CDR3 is TGTGCCAGCAGCGAAATAATCGGGGCCAACTATGGCTACACCTTC.

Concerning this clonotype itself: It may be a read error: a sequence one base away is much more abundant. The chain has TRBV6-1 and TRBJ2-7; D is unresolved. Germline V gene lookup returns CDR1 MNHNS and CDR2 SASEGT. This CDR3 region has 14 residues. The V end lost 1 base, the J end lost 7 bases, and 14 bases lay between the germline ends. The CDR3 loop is CASSEVNMEYEQYF. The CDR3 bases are TGTGCCAGCAGTGAAGTGAACATGGAGTATGAGCAGTACTTC.

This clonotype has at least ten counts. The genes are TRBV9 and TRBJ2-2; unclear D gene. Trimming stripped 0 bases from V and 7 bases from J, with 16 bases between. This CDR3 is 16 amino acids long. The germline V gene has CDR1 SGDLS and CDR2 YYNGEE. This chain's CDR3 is CASSVALAADDGELFF. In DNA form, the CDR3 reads TGTGCCAGCAGCGTAGCTCTCGCCGCAGATGACGGGGAGCTGTTTTTT.

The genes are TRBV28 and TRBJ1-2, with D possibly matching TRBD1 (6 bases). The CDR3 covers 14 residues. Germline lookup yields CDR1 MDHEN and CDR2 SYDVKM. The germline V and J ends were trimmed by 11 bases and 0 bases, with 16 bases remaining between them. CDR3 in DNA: TGTGCCGTCACCAAACAGGGACCTAACTATGGCTACACCTTC. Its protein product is CAVTKQGPNYGYTF.

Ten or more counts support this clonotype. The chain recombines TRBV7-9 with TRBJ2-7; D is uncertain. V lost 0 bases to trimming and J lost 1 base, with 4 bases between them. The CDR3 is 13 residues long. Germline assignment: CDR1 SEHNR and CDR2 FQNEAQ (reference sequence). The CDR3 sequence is CASSLAGSYEQYF. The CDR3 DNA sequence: TGTGCCAGCAGCTTAGCGGGATCCTACGAGCAGTACTTC.

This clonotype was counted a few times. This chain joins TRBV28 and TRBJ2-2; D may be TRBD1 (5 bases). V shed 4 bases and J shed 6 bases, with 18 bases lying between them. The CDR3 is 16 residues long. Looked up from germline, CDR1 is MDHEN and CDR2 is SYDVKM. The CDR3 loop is CASSSQGRANAGELFF. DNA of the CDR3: TGTGCCAGCAGTTCGCAGGGTAGGGCGAATGCCGGGGAGCTGTTTTTT.

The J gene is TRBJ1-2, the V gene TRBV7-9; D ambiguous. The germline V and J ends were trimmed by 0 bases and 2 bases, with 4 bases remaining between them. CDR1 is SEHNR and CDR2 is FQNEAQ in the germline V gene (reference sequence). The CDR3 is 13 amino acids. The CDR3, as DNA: TGTGCCAGCAGCTTAGCTTCCAACTATGGCTACACCTTC. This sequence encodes CASSLASNYGYTF.

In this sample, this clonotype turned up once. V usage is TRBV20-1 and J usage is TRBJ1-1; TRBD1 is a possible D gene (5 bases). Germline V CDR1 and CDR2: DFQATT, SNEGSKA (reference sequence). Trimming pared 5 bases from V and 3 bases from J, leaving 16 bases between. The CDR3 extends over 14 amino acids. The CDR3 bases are TGCAGTGCTGGCTCAGTCGGAGGGGACACTGAAGCTTTCTTT. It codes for CSAGSVGGDTEAFF.

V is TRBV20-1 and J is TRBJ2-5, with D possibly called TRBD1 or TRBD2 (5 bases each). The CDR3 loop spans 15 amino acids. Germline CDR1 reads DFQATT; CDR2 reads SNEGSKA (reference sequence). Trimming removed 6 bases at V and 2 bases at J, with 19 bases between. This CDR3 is CSATRDQYSQETQYF. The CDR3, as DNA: TGCAGTGCCACCCGGGACCAATACTCGCAAGAGACCCAGTACTTC.

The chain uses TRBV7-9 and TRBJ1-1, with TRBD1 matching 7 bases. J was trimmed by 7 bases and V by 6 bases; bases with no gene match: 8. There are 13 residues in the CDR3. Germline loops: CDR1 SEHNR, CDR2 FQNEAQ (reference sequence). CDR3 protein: CASRSNRGSEAFF. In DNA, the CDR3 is TGTGCCAGCAGGTCCAACAGGGGCAGTGAAGCTTTCTTT.

DNA of the CDR3: TGCGCCAGCAGCCAAGATCGGGCCTGGGGAGCTTTCTTT. Translating it yields CASSQDRAWGAFF. The V gene is TRBV4-3, the J gene TRBJ1-1; D not certain. Germline V gene lookup returns CDR1 LGHNA and CDR2 YSLEER. Trimming left V 0 bases short and J 10 bases short, with 12 bases between. The CDR3 sequence is 13 residues long.

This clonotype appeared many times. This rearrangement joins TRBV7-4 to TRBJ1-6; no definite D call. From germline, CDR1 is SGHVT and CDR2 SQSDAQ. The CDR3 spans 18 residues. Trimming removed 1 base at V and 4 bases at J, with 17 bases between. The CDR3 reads CASSLGWSAAMYNSPLHF. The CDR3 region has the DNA TGTGCCAGCAGCTTAGGGTGGTCAGCTGCGATGTATAATTCACCCCTCCACTTT.

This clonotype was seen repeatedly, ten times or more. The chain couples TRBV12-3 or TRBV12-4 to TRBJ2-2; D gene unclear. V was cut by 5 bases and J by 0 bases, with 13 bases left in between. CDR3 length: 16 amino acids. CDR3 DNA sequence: TGTGCCAGCAGTATTAGGTCCGGATCGAACACCGGGGAGCTGTTTTTT. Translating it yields CASSIRSGSNTGELFF.

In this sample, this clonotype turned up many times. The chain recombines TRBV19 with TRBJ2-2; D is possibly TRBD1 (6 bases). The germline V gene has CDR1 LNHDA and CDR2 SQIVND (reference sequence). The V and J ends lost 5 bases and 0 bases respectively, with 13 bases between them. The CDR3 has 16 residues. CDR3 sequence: CASSLQTGSNTGELFF. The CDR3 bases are TGTGCCAGTAGTCTCCAGACAGGCTCGAACACCGGGGAGCTGTTTTTT.

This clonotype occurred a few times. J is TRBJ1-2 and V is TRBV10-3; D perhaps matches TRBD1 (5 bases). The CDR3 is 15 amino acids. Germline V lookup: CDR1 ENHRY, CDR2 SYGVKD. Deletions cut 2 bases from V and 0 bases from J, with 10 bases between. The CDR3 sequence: CAISEGGVTNYGYTF. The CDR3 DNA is TGTGCCATCAGTGAGGGGGGAGTTACTAACTATGGCTACACCTTC.

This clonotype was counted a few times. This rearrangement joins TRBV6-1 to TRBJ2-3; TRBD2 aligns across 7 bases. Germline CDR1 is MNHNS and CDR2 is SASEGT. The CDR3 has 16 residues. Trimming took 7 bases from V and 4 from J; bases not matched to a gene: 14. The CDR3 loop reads CASTKGSKTSPDTQYF. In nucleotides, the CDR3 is TGTGCCAGCACAAAGGGCTCGAAGACTAGCCCAGATACGCAGTATTTT.

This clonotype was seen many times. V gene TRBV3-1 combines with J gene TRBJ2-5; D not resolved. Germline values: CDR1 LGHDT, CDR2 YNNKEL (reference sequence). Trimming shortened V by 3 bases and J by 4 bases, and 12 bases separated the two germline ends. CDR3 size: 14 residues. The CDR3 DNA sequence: TGTGCCAGCAGCCACAAGGGCGTTTTAGAGACCCAGTACTTC. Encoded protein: CASSHKGVLETQYF.

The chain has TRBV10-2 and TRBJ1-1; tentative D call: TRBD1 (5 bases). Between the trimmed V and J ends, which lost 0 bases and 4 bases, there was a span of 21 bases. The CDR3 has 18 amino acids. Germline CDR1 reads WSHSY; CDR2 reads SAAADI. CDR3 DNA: TGCGCCAGCAGTGAGTCGAGGGGTGGAGAAGACGTCTTCACTGAAGCTTTCTTT. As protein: CASSESRGGEDVFTEAFF.

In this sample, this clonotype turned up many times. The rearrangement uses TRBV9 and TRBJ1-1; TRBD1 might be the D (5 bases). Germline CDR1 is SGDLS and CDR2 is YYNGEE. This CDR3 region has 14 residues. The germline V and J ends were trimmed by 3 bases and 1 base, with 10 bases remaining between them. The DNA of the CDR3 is TGTGCCAGCAGCGCACAGGTCAGGAACACTGAAGCTTTCTTT. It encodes CASSAQVRNTEAFF.

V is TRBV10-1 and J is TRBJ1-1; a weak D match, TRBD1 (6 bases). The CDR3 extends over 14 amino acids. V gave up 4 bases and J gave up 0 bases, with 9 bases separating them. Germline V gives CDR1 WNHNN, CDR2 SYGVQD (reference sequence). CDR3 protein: CASSGQGLNTEAFF. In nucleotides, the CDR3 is TGCGCCAGCAGTGGTCAGGGGTTGAACACTGAAGCTTTCTTT.

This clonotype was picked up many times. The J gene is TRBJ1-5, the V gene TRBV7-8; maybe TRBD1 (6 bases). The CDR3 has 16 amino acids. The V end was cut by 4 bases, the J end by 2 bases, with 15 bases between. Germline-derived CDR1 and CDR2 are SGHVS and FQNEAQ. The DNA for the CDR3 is TGTGCCAGCAGCTCGACTACAGGGTACGGCAATCAGCCCCAGCATTTT. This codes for CASSSTTGYGNQPQHF.

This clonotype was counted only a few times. The CDR3: CSAPNRGGGDTQYF. CDR3 bases: TGCAGTGCTCCTAACAGGGGAGGAGGAGATACGCAGTATTTT. The rearrangement uses TRBV20-1 and TRBJ2-3; D might be TRBD1 (7 bases). Germline V gene data show CDR1 as DFQATT and CDR2 as SNEGSKA (reference sequence). This CDR3 has 14 residues. Trimming took off 5 bases at V and 5 bases at J, with 17 bases between the two ends.